These 2 T cell receptor beta chains were sequenced from one sample in a study of somatic mutations in cytotoxic T cells in rheumatoid arthritis. Sequencing used immunoSEQ multiplex PCR; TCRdb keeps in-frame clones, though not all of them. The data contain about 4,300 clones, roughly 77% of them seen just once; the ten biggest clones take up about a third. The specimen was CD8+ T cells sorted from blood. Every receptor here comes from a woman aged 60-70 years with rheumatoid arthritis.

The rearrangement links TRBV25-1 to TRBJ1-4; no clear D gene. CDR1 and CDR2 from the germline V gene are MGHDK and SYGVNS. Between the trimmed V and J ends, which lost 6 bases and 4 bases, there was a span of 18 bases. The CDR3 is 16 residues long. CDR3 bases: TGTGCCAGCAGCCATCTAGTGGCCAGCCGTAATGAAAAACTGTTTTTT. This codes for CASSHLVASRNEKLFF.

This clone was detected only a few times. V gene TRBV9 combines with J gene TRBJ2-7; 10 positions match TRBD1. CDR3 length: 14 amino acids. Losses at the gene ends were 3 bases for V and 5 bases for J; bases not matched to a gene: 5. Germline CDR1 reads SGDLS; CDR2 reads YYNGEE. The CDR3 coding sequence is TGTGCCAGCAGCGCGTGGGGGACAGGGGACGAGCAGTACTTC. This encodes CASSAWGTGDEQYF.